The 22 T cell receptor beta chains in this list originate from one sample, sequenced in a study of blood T cell repertoires in COVID-19. Sequenced by immunoSEQ multiplex PCR; TCRdb stores in-frame clones only, minus some. The sample has about 88,000 clones; less than 75% are singletons. Sample: peripheral blood. The receptors here all came from a woman aged 55-75 years in a cohort sampled during active or convalescent COVID-19.

The chain recombines TRBV27 with TRBJ2-5; D gene ambiguous. CDR3 length equals 15 residues. Deletions cut 1 base from V and 1 base from J, with 10 bases between. Germline V gene sequence: CDR1 MNHEY, CDR2 SMNVEV (reference sequence). The CDR3 loop is CASSLYGQSQETQYF. The CDR3 bases are TGTGCCAGCAGTTTATATGGGCAGTCCCAAGAGACCCAGTACTTC.

V is TRBV7-2 and J is TRBJ2-4; 7 nucleotides align to TRBD1. Germline CDR1 and CDR2: SGHTA and FQGNSA. V shed 5 bases and J 3 bases; nucleotides not matched to a gene: 10. The CDR3 is 16 residues long. As DNA, the CDR3 is TGTGCCAGCAGCCCCACATGGGACAGATTCAAAAACATTCAGTACTTC. Residues: CASSPTWDRFKNIQYF.

V usage is TRBV6-1 and J usage is TRBJ1-5; 10 bases are shared with TRBD1. Looked up from germline, CDR1 is MNHNS and CDR2 is SASEGT. This CDR3 comprises 17 residues. J lost 2 bases, V lost 4 bases, and 8 bases had no gene match. CDR3 region: CASSVTGGNLGNQPQHF. The DNA of the CDR3 is TGTGCCAGCAGTGTGACAGGGGGCAACCTGGGCAATCAGCCCCAGCATTTT.

The DNA of the CDR3 is TGTGCTAGTGGTTCCCACCGGGACAGGGCTTCCGGAAACACCATATATTTT. This sequence encodes CASGSHRDRASGNTIYF. This rearrangement joins TRBV12-5 to TRBJ1-3; 9 nucleotides agree with TRBD1. V dropped 4 bases and J dropped 4; count of bases not matched to a gene: 11. Per the germline V gene, CDR1 is LGHNT and CDR2 is FRNRAP. The CDR3 contains 17 residues.

The chain is built from TRBV7-2 and TRBJ2-3, with 8 bases fitting TRBD2. CDR3 length: 17 amino acids. CDR1 is SGHTA and CDR2 is FQGNSA in the germline V gene. Trimming took 2 bases from V and 9 from J; bases not matched to a gene: 16. Here the CDR3 reads CASSLPLAGLDPGTQYF. CDR3 sequence (DNA): TGTGCCAGCAGCTTACCCCTAGCGGGCCTAGATCCAGGGACGCAGTATTTT.

CDR3 DNA sequence: TGTGCCACCAGCAGGGACAGGGCTGGGAACACTGAAGCTTTCTTT. Translated, it gives CATSRDRAGNTEAFF. This chain joins TRBV15 and TRBJ1-1, with TRBD1 matching over 8 bases. Germline V gives CDR1 LNHNV, CDR2 YYDKDF (reference sequence). The CDR3 length is 15 residues. The J segment lost 1 base and the V segment lost 3 bases, leaving 4 bases of the junction unmatched.

This clone was seen once. The gene calls are TRBV11-2 and TRBJ2-3; D unresolved. Per the germline V gene, CDR1 is SGHAT and CDR2 is FQNNGV. V shed 1 base and J shed 5 bases, with 7 bases lying between them. The CDR3 has 13 amino acids. CDR3 nucleotides: TGTGCCAGCAGCTTAGCGTTCCTAGATACGCAGTATTTT. As protein: CASSLAFLDTQYF.

The rearrangement joins TRBV5-1 to TRBJ1-6; 8 bases fit TRBD1. Losses at the gene ends were 4 bases for V and 10 bases for J; bases not matched to a gene: 7. This CDR3 comprises 14 residues. The germline V gene has CDR1 SGHRS and CDR2 YFSETQ. The CDR3 coding sequence is TGCGCCAGCAGCATCGGACAGGGAAGATCACCCCTCCACTTT. Its translation is CASSIGQGRSPLHF.

CDR3 residues: CASSTRGQTQETQYF. DNA for the CDR3: TGTGCCAGCAGCACCCGAGGACAGACTCAAGAGACCCAGTACTTC. The chain links TRBV11-2 to TRBJ2-5; possible D gene TRBD1, 6 bases. Trimming took 5 bases from V and 2 from J, leaving 15 bases between them. CDR1 is SGHAT and CDR2 is FQNNGV in the germline V gene. This CDR3 has 15 residues.

This clone was picked up one time. The chain joins TRBV11-2 to TRBJ2-3; TRBD1 might be the D (5 bases). V lost 0 bases, J lost 8 bases, and 9 bases lay in between. The CDR3 length is 13 residues. Germline V gives CDR1 SGHAT, CDR2 FQNNGV. This CDR3 reads CASSLEGVGTQYF. CDR3 in DNA: TGTGCCAGCAGCTTAGAAGGGGTCGGTACGCAGTATTTT.

The chain has TRBV5-1 and TRBJ1-1; D is undetermined. The V end lost 4 bases, the J end lost 4 bases, and 17 bases lay between the germline ends. This CDR3 is built from 15 residues. Per germline, CDR1 SGHRS and CDR2 YFSETQ. CDR3 amino acids: CASSRTAGAGTEAFF. The CDR3 nucleotides read TGCGCCAGCAGCCGAACCGCGGGCGCAGGCACTGAAGCTTTCTTT.

This clone was recorded a few times. The gene calls are TRBV28 and TRBJ2-5; 7 bases map to TRBD1. Trimming at V came to 6 bases and at J to 5 bases, leaving 6 bases not matched to a gene. Germline CDR1 and CDR2: MDHEN and SYDVKM. CDR3 length equals 13 residues. CDR3 sequence: CASRPRGHETQYF. CDR3 in DNA: TGTGCCAGCAGACCAAGGGGGCACGAGACCCAGTACTTC.

This sequence joins TRBV7-2 and TRBJ2-3; 11 bases fit TRBD2. Germline V gene sequence: CDR1 SGHTA, CDR2 FQGNSA. V lost 5 bases, J lost 5 bases, and 6 bases stayed unmatched. The CDR3 contains 15 residues. CDR3 coding DNA: TGTGCCAGCAGCCCTAGCGGGGGGTATGGAGATACGCAGTATTTT. Protein product: CASSPSGGYGDTQYF.

This sequence joins TRBV5-4 and TRBJ1-4; D is perhaps TRBD1 (6 bases). The V gene lost 3 bases and the J gene lost 7 bases, with 16 bases spanning the gap. The germline gives CDR1 SGHNT, CDR2 YYREEE (reference sequence). The CDR3 loop spans 15 amino acids. In nucleotides, the CDR3 is TGTGCCAGCAGCTCCACGACAGGCGTGAGTGAAAAACTGTTTTTT. It translates to CASSSTTGVSEKLFF.

The V gene is TRBV7-3, the J gene TRBJ2-5; the match to TRBD2 covers 10 bases. CDR3 size: 15 residues. The V and J ends lost 3 bases and 5 bases, in that order; junction bases with no gene match: 6. Looked up from germline, CDR1 is SGHTA and CDR2 is FQGTGA. CDR3 sequence: CASSFSGTSVETQYF. CDR3 nucleotide sequence: TGTGCCAGCAGCTTTTCAGGGACTAGCGTGGAGACCCAGTACTTC.

V and J are TRBV30 and TRBJ2-3; 9 positions match TRBD1. CDR3 length: 12 residues. Germline V gene sequence: CDR1 GTSNPN, CDR2 SVGIG (reference sequence). The J segment lost 5 bases and the V segment lost 8 bases, leaving 5 bases of the junction unmatched. Written as DNA, the CDR3 is TGTGCCGGTACAGGGGGCGTAGATACGCAGTATTTT. As protein: CAGTGGVDTQYF.

Turning to this clone: The same CDR3 also results from other DNA sequences found in this sample. The rearrangement links TRBV10-3 to TRBJ1-4; D gene uncertain. This CDR3 has 14 amino acids. CDR1 is ENHRY and CDR2 is SYGVKD in the germline V gene. Trimming removed 4 bases at V and 0 bases at J, with 6 bases between. The CDR3 region has the DNA TGTGCCATCAGTGGGGCAGCAACTAATGAAAAACTGTTTTTT. This codes for CAISGAATNEKLFF.

This sequence joins TRBV3-1 (or the pseudogene TRBV3-2) and TRBJ1-1; possibly TRBD1 for D (6 bases). There are 16 residues in the CDR3. Germline CDR1 and CDR2: LGHDT and YNNKEL (reference sequence). V was clipped by 4 bases and J by 0 bases, with 15 bases between them. CDR3 DNA sequence: TGTGCCAGCAGCCGATTCCGGACAGTTATGAACACTGAAGCTTTCTTT. It encodes CASSRFRTVMNTEAFF.

This clone occurred once. The rearrangement links TRBV7-3 to TRBJ2-3; TRBD2 aligns across 7 bases. Germline V gene lookup returns CDR1 SGHTA and CDR2 FQGTGA. The CDR3 spans 14 residues. V was pared by 2 bases and J by 3 bases, with 2 bases of the junction left unmatched. The CDR3 nucleotides are TGTGCCAGCAGCTTATGGGGACTAACAGATACGCAGTATTTT. Protein sequence: CASSLWGLTDTQYF.

J is TRBJ2-4 and V is TRBV27; TRBD2 is a possible D gene (6 bases). This CDR3 has 16 residues. Germline CDR1 is MNHEY and CDR2 is SMNVEV (reference sequence). Between the trimmed V and J ends, which lost 5 bases and 8 bases, there was a span of 22 bases. The CDR3 DNA follows: TGTGCCAGCAGTCTAAACTTAGGCGGGGCCGGGGACATTCAGTACTTC. It yields the protein CASSLNLGGAGDIQYF.

V is TRBV5-4 and J is TRBJ2-2, with D maybe TRBD1 (5 bases). Germline CDR1 is SGHNT and CDR2 is YYREEE (reference sequence). This CDR3 comprises 16 residues. V dropped 2 bases and J dropped 6 bases, with 17 bases sitting between them. In DNA form, the CDR3 reads TGTGCCAGCAGCTTATTTAGGGGTTATCAATCCGGGGAGCTGTTTTTT. It specifies CASSLFRGYQSGELFF.

The chain uses TRBV11-3 and TRBJ2-3; D gene unclear. V was cut by 3 bases and J by 4 bases, with 11 bases left in between. CDR1 is SGHNT and CDR2 is YENEEA in the germline V gene. The CDR3 covers 14 residues. The CDR3 loop is CASSFSEAADTQYF. The CDR3 nucleotides are TGTGCCAGCAGCTTCAGCGAGGCGGCAGATACGCAGTATTTT.